This TCR beta chain appears in the sequencing data of a study of blood T cell repertoires in COVID-19. Study-level background: Collection of acute and convalescent COVID-19 samples took place in the United States, Italy and Spain. PBMCs, B-cell-depleted T cells, or T cells provided the cDNA or gDNA that made up the material.

TCRdb's copy holds only in-frame clones and misses some; the assay was immunoSEQ multiplex PCR. The table records 100,000 to 150,000 clones, approximately 84% of them present only once. After removal of 5 bases from V and 5 bases from J, the junction contained 9 bases not matched to a gene. There are 14 residues in the CDR3. Per the germline V gene, CDR1 is MNHEY and CDR2 is SVGAGI. Sequences were obtained from peripheral blood. The chain carries TRBV6-5 and TRBJ2-7; TRBD2 matches 7 bases. The sequence was collected from a woman aged 80 or over with acute or convalescent COVID-19. The CDR3 protein is CASSPPLAKDEQYF. CDR3 DNA: TGTGCCAGCAGTCCGCCACTAGCGAAGGACGAGCAGTACTTC.